The rows below give T cell receptor beta chains drawn from one sample of a study of regulatory T cells in long-lasting Graves disease. TCRdb recomputed calls from the multiplex PCR reads with MiXCR, one row per CDR3 protein. Among roughly 400,000 distinct CDR3 sequences, about 21% were seen once, and the ten largest hold roughly an eighth. The sequencing used peripheral blood mononuclear cells (PBMCs), collected when the disease was refractory, from a patient treated with antithyroid drugs. These receptors originate from a female donor with Graves disease. Each CDR3 is given with its conserved first and last residue. Fields, in order: V gene, D gene, J gene, clone size, CDR3 DNA, CDR3 protein. D genes are given only for firm matches. Size tells how often a clone was seen (once, few, many) or the class of an expanded clone, and some rows leave it out.

TRBV6-1	NA	TRBJ2-7	few	TGTGCCACCAACCGGGACTCCTACGAGCAGTACTTC	CATNRDSYEQYF
TRBV10-3	NA	TRBJ1-4	many	TGTGCCATCAGTGAGGAGGGGACAAAACTGTTTTTT	CAISEEGTKLFF
TRBV10-3	NA	TRBJ1-1	many	TGTGCCATCAGTGAGAGGGGCATGAACACTGAAGCTTTCTTT	CAISERGMNTEAFF
TRBV20-1	NA	TRBJ1-1	many	TGCAGTGCCCTTCCGGGTTCAGCCGTGAACACTGAAGCTTTCTTT	CSALPGSAVNTEAFF
TRBV7-9	NA	TRBJ1-5	few	TGTGCCAGCAGCTTTGGCCACAATCAGCCCCAGCATTTT	CASSFGHNQPQHF
TRBV11-2	TRBD2	TRBJ2-3	NA	TGTGCCAGCAGCGGGCGGGGGGGGGACGGCACAGATACGCAGTATTTT	CASSGRGGDGTDTQYF
TRBV29-1	NA	TRBJ2-1	NA	TGCAGCCCTAGGGACGGTCAGTACAATGAGCAGTTCTTC	CSPRDGQYNEQFF
TRBV5-1	NA	TRBJ2-7	few	TGCGCCAGCAGCTTGGCCGGGTCGGGACCTGCTTACGAGCAGTACTTC	CASSLAGSGPAYEQYF
TRBV5-1	TRBD1	TRBJ2-7	NA	TGCGCCAGCAGCCCCGGACAGGAAGATGTAGGCGAGCAGTACTTC	CASSPGQEDVGEQYF
TRBV20-1	NA	TRBJ2-7	NA	TGCAGTGCTAGGGAATTGGGCTACGAGCAGTACTTC	CSARELGYEQYF
TRBV4-2	NA	TRBJ1-4	few	TGTGCCAGCAGCCAAGTTGAAAAACTGTTTTTT	CASSQVEKLFF
TRBV7-9	TRBD1	TRBJ2-5	few	TGTGCCAGCAGCTTAGGAGGGACAGTTAAAGAGACCCAGTACTTC	CASSLGGTVKETQYF
TRBV11-2	NA	TRBJ1-5	many	TGTGCCAGCAGTTTAAGGGGGGGTCAGCCCCAGCATTTT	CASSLRGGQPQHF
TRBV18	TRBD2	TRBJ2-7	NA	TGTGCCAGCTCACTAAAAGGGAGGGAACTCGACCACGAGCAGTACTTC	CASSLKGRELDHEQYF
TRBV28	TRBD2	TRBJ2-7	many	TGTGCCAGCAGCCAAGTAGCGGGTCCCTCCTACGAGCAGTACTTC	CASSQVAGPSYEQYF
TRBV7-9	TRBD2	TRBJ2-1	NA	TGTGCCAGCAGCGAGAGACTAGCGAGGTCGGATGAGCAGTTCTTC	CASSERLARSDEQFF
TRBV5-6	NA	TRBJ2-7	few	TGTGCCAGCAGCTTGATCTCTAGAGCCGCCTACGAGCAGTACTTC	CASSLISRAAYEQYF
TRBV20-1	NA	TRBJ2-3	NA	TGCAGTGCTAGGGGATTAGTAGGCACAGATACGCAGTATTTT	CSARGLVGTDTQYF
TRBV20-1	TRBD2	TRBJ2-7	NA	TGCAGTGCCTCCGGACTAGCGGTGACCTACGAGCAGTACTTC	CSASGLAVTYEQYF
TRBV10-1	NA	TRBJ1-1	many	TGCGCCAGCAGTGAGTCATCGAGTCTAACTGAAGCTTTCTTT	CASSESSSLTEAFF
TRBV9	TRBD1	TRBJ1-2	NA	TGTGCCAGCAGCAAACAGGGGGCGAATGGCTACACCTTC	CASSKQGANGYTF
TRBV6-1	NA	TRBJ1-5	many	TGTGCCAGCAGTGAAGGCGTGGGGCAGCTCAATCAGCCCCAGCATTTT	CASSEGVGQLNQPQHF
TRBV12-3/TRBV12-4	NA	TRBJ1-3	many	TGTGCCAGCAGTACCCGGAGTTCTGGAAACACCATATATTTT	CASSTRSSGNTIYF
TRBV14	NA	TRBJ2-7	few	TGTGCCAGCAGCCAAGAGTGGGGTTTGATCTACGAGCAGTACTTC	CASSQEWGLIYEQYF
TRBV3-1	TRBD1	TRBJ2-5	many	TGTGCCAGCAGCCAACGGACAGGGAGGGAGACCCAGTACTTC	CASSQRTGRETQYF
TRBV28	TRBD1	TRBJ1-6	many	TGTGCCAGCCGGGACAGGGTTTTCTCACCCCTCCACTTT	CASRDRVFSPLHF
TRBV28	NA	TRBJ2-7	many	TGTGCCAGCAGTGGAGAGATGTTTTACGAGCAGTACTTC	CASSGEMFYEQYF
TRBV10-1	TRBD1	TRBJ2-6	NA	TGCGCCAGCAGTGCGGGACAGCCGTACTCTGGGGCCAACGTCCTGACTTTC	CASSAGQPYSGANVLTF
TRBV9	NA	TRBJ2-5	many	TGTGCCAGCAGCCCAGGGATGTACCAAGAGACCCAGTACTTC	CASSPGMYQETQYF
TRBV2	NA	TRBJ1-3	few	TGTGCCAGCAGTGACTCTTTCTCTGGAAACACCATATATTTT	CASSDSFSGNTIYF
TRBV12-3/TRBV12-4	NA	TRBJ2-2	many	TGTGCCAGCAGGTCCAAAGGGGGCACCGGGGAGCTGTTTTTT	CASRSKGGTGELFF
TRBV4-1	NA	TRBJ1-2	few	TGCGCCAGCAGCCAAGAAGACCTAAGGGGCTATGGCTACACCTTC	CASSQEDLRGYGYTF
TRBV7-2	NA	TRBJ1-1	many	TGTGCCAGCAGCTTATATGGGGGCGGCACTGAAGCTTTCTTT	CASSLYGGGTEAFF
TRBV5-5	NA	TRBJ2-7	NA	TGTGCCAGCAGCTCCGTGGACACCTACGAGCAGTACTTC	CASSSVDTYEQYF
TRBV3-1	NA	TRBJ2-4	many	TGTGCCAGCAGCCATGGTAGAGGATGGGCCAAAAACATTCAGTACTTC	CASSHGRGWAKNIQYF
TRBV4-1	NA	TRBJ2-7	NA	TGCGCCAGCAGCTTCGGACTGGTGGACTACGAGCAGTACTTC	CASSFGLVDYEQYF
TRBV24-1	NA	TRBJ2-2	NA	TGTGCCACCAGCTCGGGACTCTACACCGGGGAGCTGTTTTTT	CATSSGLYTGELFF
TRBV28	TRBD1	TRBJ2-7	NA	TGTGCCAGCAGCGAGACCGGGACAGGGGTACCCTACGAGCAGTACTTC	CASSETGTGVPYEQYF
TRBV5-1	NA	TRBJ2-7	NA	TGCGCCAACAGCTCCCCGGGCTACGAGCAGTACTTC	CANSSPGYEQYF
TRBV28	NA	TRBJ2-7	many	TGTGCCAGCAGGCTACAGATCTACGAGCAGTACTTC	CASRLQIYEQYF
TRBV7-2	TRBD2	TRBJ2-7	NA	TGTGCCAGCAGCTTAGATGGGACTAGCGGGCTTGGCTACGAGCAGTACTTC	CASSLDGTSGLGYEQYF
TRBV19	NA	TRBJ1-2	many	TGTGCCAGTATCGATAGGGGTTACGGCTACACCTTC	CASIDRGYGYTF
TRBV6-2/TRBV6-3	NA	TRBJ2-5	NA	TGTGCCAGCAGTTACAAGTGGGCCGGGAAGACCCAGTACTTC	CASSYKWAGKTQYF
TRBV7-8	NA	TRBJ2-2	many	TGTGCCAGCAGCTTAGTGAAGTTCGGCGGGGAGCTGTTTTTT	CASSLVKFGGELFF
TRBV20-1	TRBD1	TRBJ2-5	few	TGCAGTGCTAGAGATGTCCAGGGACAGGGAATGGAGACCCAGTACTTC	CSARDVQGQGMETQYF
TRBV20-1	TRBD1	TRBJ2-7	few	TGCAGTGCTAGGCCCGGGACAGGGGGCCTAGAGCAGTACTTC	CSARPGTGGLEQYF
TRBV28	TRBD1	TRBJ1-5	many	TGTGCCAGCGGGGTGACGGGACAGGGGATTCAGCCCCAGCATTTT	CASGVTGQGIQPQHF
TRBV28	NA	TRBJ2-7	many	TGTGCCAGCAGTCCAAACTTGGGAGCTGAGCAGTACTTC	CASSPNLGAEQYF
TRBV15	NA	TRBJ2-2	few	TGTGCCACCAGCAGTAGGGAGGAAGGTATCAGCGGGGAGCTGTTTTTT	CATSSREEGISGELFF
TRBV6-5	TRBD2	TRBJ2-5	NA	TGTGCCAGCAGTTACTGGACTAGAGGGCATGAGACCCAGTACTTC	CASSYWTRGHETQYF
TRBV11-2	NA	TRBJ2-1	few	TGTGCCAGCAGCTTAGCCCGGGACACGGTATACAATGAGCAGTTCTTC	CASSLARDTVYNEQFF
TRBV29-1	NA	TRBJ2-1	few	TGCAGCGCCCAACCGGGTGGGGGCTACAATGAGCAGTTCTTC	CSAQPGGGYNEQFF
TRBV28	NA	TRBJ1-5	many	TGTGCCAGCAGTTTTCTAGGGACATTTCAGCCCCAGCATTTT	CASSFLGTFQPQHF
TRBV11-2	NA	TRBJ1-2	many	TGTGCCAGCAGCTTAAGTGGAGGGGATGGCTACACCTTC	CASSLSGGDGYTF
TRBV24-1	TRBD1	TRBJ2-2	NA	TGTGCCACCTCTAGGACAGGCGGCACCGGGGAGCTGTTTTTT	CATSRTGGTGELFF